This passage covers 30 T cell receptor beta chains from one sample sequenced in a study of blood T cell repertoires in COVID-19 (dated by TCRdb to the early 2020s). The library was prepared using the immunoSEQ multiplex PCR assay. TCRdb obtained this table from immuneACCESS and retained in-frame rearrangements with V and J assigned. These tables miss some clones; where compared with another copy, unresolved V genes account for less than half of the shortfall, and the remainder is unexplained. This sample comprises 77,000 or so clones, roughly 80% of them detected only once. 5% to 6.5% of the sample belongs to the ten largest clones. Sequenced: peripheral blood. These receptors were obtained from a woman aged 60-70 years with acute or convalescent COVID-19.

This clone was observed once. The rearrangement joins TRBV7-9 to TRBJ2-1; 8 bases are shared with TRBD1. V dropped 2 bases and J dropped 9; count of bases not matched to a gene: 9. Germline assignment: CDR1 SEHNR and CDR2 FQNEAQ (reference sequence). The CDR3 covers 15 residues. CDR3 DNA sequence: TGTGCCAGCAGCTTATTCGTGGCAGGGGGCGGTGAGCAGTTCTTC. Protein product: CASSLFVAGGGEQFF.

This clone showed up just once. CDR3 residues: CASTDRVANEKLFF. CDR3 nucleotide sequence: TGTGCCAGCACAGACAGGGTTGCTAATGAAAAACTGTTTTTT. This chain connects TRBV2 to TRBJ1-4; TRBD1 matches 7 bases. Trimming cost V 7 bases and J 3 bases; bases outside gene matches: 5. The CDR3 has 14 amino acids. CDR1 is SNHLY and CDR2 is FYNNEI in the germline V gene.

This chain uses TRBV2 with TRBJ1-2, with TRBD1 matching over 7 bases. This CDR3 comprises 11 residues. V shed 8 bases, J shed 4 bases, and the junction held 1 base outside the gene matches. In germline, CDR1 is SNHLY, CDR2 FYNNEI. This CDR3 is CASGTAYGYTF. CDR3 coding DNA: TGTGCCAGCGGGACAGCCTATGGCTACACCTTC.

The chain recombines TRBV30 with TRBJ1-4; tentative D call: TRBD1 (6 bases). Germline V gives CDR1 GTSNPN, CDR2 SVGIG (reference sequence). The CDR3 runs 15 residues. Trimming removed 8 bases from V and 3 bases from J, with 19 bases in between. As DNA, the CDR3 is TGTGCCGGCGAGGCAGGGGAAACGGCTAATGAAAAACTGTTTTTT. Its protein is CAGEAGETANEKLFF.

This clone was seen once. The genes are TRBV5-6 and TRBJ1-2; TRBD1 matches at 8 bases. This CDR3 is 13 amino acids long. CDR1 and CDR2 from the germline V gene are SGHDT and YYEEEE. V shed 5 bases, J shed 8 bases, and the junction held 8 bases outside the gene matches. The DNA of the CDR3 is TGTGCCAGCAGTCAACCGGACAGGGACGGCTACACCTTC. This codes for CASSQPDRDGYTF.

The chain employs TRBV7-3 and TRBJ2-2; 10 bases line up with TRBD1. The CDR3 covers 15 residues. The ends lost 2 bases at V and 5 bases at J; junction bases unmatched: 2. Germline lookup yields CDR1 SGHTA and CDR2 FQGTGA. The CDR3 DNA sequence: TGTGCCAGCAGCTTAGACAGGGGGCGTACCGGGGAGCTGTTTTTT. This sequence encodes CASSLDRGRTGELFF.

V usage is TRBV5-1 and J usage is TRBJ2-7; D may be TRBD2 (5 bases). The germline V gene has CDR1 SGHRS and CDR2 YFSETQ. The CDR3 consists of 15 residues. V gave up 4 bases and J gave up 0 bases, with 14 bases separating them. Here the CDR3 reads CASSGDGIHSYEQYF. The CDR3, as DNA: TGCGCCAGCAGCGGCGACGGGATACACTCCTACGAGCAGTACTTC.

The rearrangement links TRBV6-5 to TRBJ1-5; D call uncertain. This CDR3 spans 14 amino acids. Per the germline V gene, CDR1 is MNHEY and CDR2 is SVGAGI. Trimming stripped 6 bases from V and 4 bases from J, with 13 bases between. Here the CDR3 DNA reads TGTGCCAGCAGGGACTCCTTGCAAAATCAGCCCCAGCATTTT. It translates to CASRDSLQNQPQHF.

The chain carries TRBV13 and TRBJ1-6; the D gene is possibly TRBD1 (6 bases). The germline V and J ends were trimmed by 6 bases and 1 base, with 10 bases remaining between them. There are 15 residues in the CDR3. Germline V CDR1 and CDR2: PRHDT, FYEKMQ (reference sequence). The CDR3 DNA sequence: TGTGCCAGCAGGAATACAGGGTCCTATAATTCACCCCTCCACTTT. Translation gives CASRNTGSYNSPLHF.

The chain combines TRBV19 with TRBJ2-5; D uncertain. Trimming removed 1 base at V and 2 bases at J, with 8 bases between. CDR1 is LNHDA, CDR2 SQIVND, per germline (reference sequence). The CDR3 runs to 14 residues. DNA of the CDR3: TGTGCCAGTAGTATAGGGTACGGTCAAGAGACCCAGTACTTC. It yields the protein CASSIGYGQETQYF.

This chain connects TRBV18 to TRBJ2-7; D remains unclear. The CDR3 has 13 amino acids. Germline loops: CDR1 KGHSH, CDR2 LQKENI. Trimming took off 3 bases at V and 3 bases at J, with 9 bases between the two ends. The CDR3 DNA sequence: TGTGCCAGCTCACCTTCACCGGGCTACGAGCAGTACTTC. Its protein is CASSPSPGYEQYF.

The chain combines TRBV27 with TRBJ1-2; 8 nucleotides line up with TRBD1. This CDR3 contains 15 residues. Germline V lookup: CDR1 MNHEY, CDR2 SMNVEV (reference sequence). J lost 4 bases, V lost 6 bases, and 10 bases had no gene match. The chain's CDR3 is CASRSPGQGSYGYTF. The DNA of the CDR3 is TGTGCCAGCAGATCCCCCGGACAGGGAAGCTATGGCTACACCTTC.

The chain combines TRBV27 with TRBJ1-1; D ambiguous. Germline CDR1 MNHEY, CDR2 SMNVEV (reference sequence). Trimming removed 2 bases from V and 11 bases from J, with 18 bases in between. CDR3 size: 14 residues. CDR3 nucleotide sequence: TGTGCCAGCAGTTTAGTAGGTCGGGAGATGGATGCTTTCTTT. Translation: CASSLVGREMDAFF.

V is TRBV5-1 and J is TRBJ2-7; D remains ambiguous. Germline lookup yields CDR1 SGHRS and CDR2 YFSETQ. The CDR3 runs to 16 residues. With 4 bases removed from V and 3 bases from J, the gap between germline ends came to 20 bases. The CDR3 coding sequence is TGCGCCAGCAGCCGAGAGACGGCCCAGTCAGGCTACGAGCAGTACTTC. Translating gives CASSRETAQSGYEQYF.

This rearrangement joins TRBV7-9 to TRBJ1-1; TRBD1 aligns across 10 bases. Trimming at V came to 5 bases and at J to 5 bases, leaving 2 bases not matched to a gene. CDR1 is SEHNR, CDR2 FQNEAQ, per germline (reference sequence). This CDR3 has 13 residues. CDR3 coding DNA: TGTGCCAGCAGCCCGGGACAGGGGACTGAAGCTTTCTTT. Its translation is CASSPGQGTEAFF. The variable domain in full, with the rest retrieved from reference TRBV7-9 and TRBJ1-1, is DTGVSQNPRHKITKRGQNVTFRCDPISEHNRLYWYRQTLGQGPEFLTYFQNEAQLEKSRLLSDRFSAERPKGSFSTLEIQRTEQGDSAMYLCASSPGQGTEAFFGQGTRLTVV.

The chain carries TRBV2 and TRBJ1-1; D possibly corresponds to TRBD1 (6 bases). V lost 5 bases, J lost 5 bases, and 15 bases lay in between. The CDR3 is 14 amino acids. Germline V gene sequence: CDR1 SNHLY, CDR2 FYNNEI. CDR3 loop: CASSISGVGTEAFF. The DNA for the CDR3 is TGTGCCAGCAGTATCTCAGGGGTAGGGACTGAAGCTTTCTTT.

The chain combines TRBV2 with TRBJ2-2, with 7 bases aligning to TRBD1. Germline V CDR1 and CDR2: SNHLY, FYNNEI. The CDR3 runs 15 residues. The V gene end was trimmed by 7 bases and the J gene end by 1 base; junction bases not matched to a gene: 6. The CDR3 region is CASNKGGGNTGELFF. CDR3 DNA: TGTGCCAGCAATAAAGGGGGCGGGAACACCGGGGAGCTGTTTTTT.

The chain joins TRBV2 to TRBJ1-2, with TRBD1 matching 9 bases. The CDR3 loop spans 16 amino acids. In germline, CDR1 is SNHLY, CDR2 FYNNEI. V shed 0 bases, J shed 7 bases, and the junction held 9 bases outside the gene matches. The CDR3 DNA is TGTGCCAGCAGTGAAGCGCTTACAGGGGGCGTGACTGGCTACACCTTC. Translated: CASSEALTGGVTGYTF.

This sequence joins TRBV18 and TRBJ2-3, with TRBD2 matching over 9 bases. J gave up 6 bases and V 2 bases, and 6 bases lay outside the gene matches. Germline V gives CDR1 KGHSH, CDR2 LQKENI. The CDR3 consists of 15 residues. For the CDR3, the DNA is TGTGCCAGCTCACCAGGCGGGGGGGCCGTTGATACGCAGTATTTT. Residues: CASSPGGGAVDTQYF. Variable domain in full (rest from reference TRBV18 and TRBJ2-3): NAGVMQNPRHLVRRRGQEARLRCSPMKGHSHVYWYRQLPEEGLKFMVYLQKENIIDESGMPKERFSAEFPKEGPSILRIQQVVRGDSAAYFCASSPGGGAVDTQYFGPGTRLTVL.

This chain connects TRBV19 to TRBJ1-5; 7 bases are a match to TRBD1. Germline CDR1 LNHDA, CDR2 SQIVND (reference sequence). The CDR3 has 16 residues. After removal of 6 bases from V and 5 bases from J, the junction contained 13 bases not matched to a gene. CDR3 loop: CASSARGQFFDQPQHF. In nucleotides, the CDR3 is TGTGCCAGTAGCGCGAGGGGACAGTTTTTCGATCAGCCCCAGCATTTT.

V usage is TRBV19 and J usage is TRBJ2-7; D may be TRBD1 (5 bases). Germline V gene lookup returns CDR1 LNHDA and CDR2 SQIVND (reference sequence). With 5 bases removed from V and 2 bases from J, the gap between germline ends came to 10 bases. This CDR3 region has 13 residues. DNA of the CDR3: TGTGCCAGTAGTCATCAGGGCCCCTACGAGCAGTACTTC. It translates to CASSHQGPYEQYF. Full variable domain (outside the CDR3, taken from reference TRBV19 and TRBJ2-7): DGGITQSPKYLFRKEGQNVTLSCEQNLNHDAMYWYRQDPGQGLRLIYYSQIVNDFQKGDIAEGYSVSREKKESFPLTVTSAQKNPTAFYLCASSHQGPYEQYFGPGTRLTVT.

V and J are TRBV9 and TRBJ2-2; 7 bases are shared with TRBD1. The V gene end was trimmed by 3 bases and the J gene end by 2 bases; junction bases not matched to a gene: 4. The germline V gene encodes CDR1 SGDLS and CDR2 YYNGEE. CDR3 length: 15 residues. The CDR3, as DNA: TGTGCCAGCAGCGGGCGACAGGGAAACACCGGGGAGCTGTTTTTT. Residues: CASSGRQGNTGELFF. Full variable domain (outside the CDR3, taken from reference TRBV9 and TRBJ2-2): DSGVTQTPKHLITATGQRVTLRCSPRSGDLSVYWYQQSLDQGLQFLIQYYNGEERAKGNILERFSAQQFPDLHSELNLSSLELGDSALYFCASSGRQGNTGELFFGEGSRLTVL.

The chain has TRBV10-3 and TRBJ1-4; perhaps TRBD1 as D (6 bases). V was shortened by 6 bases and J by 8 bases, with 19 bases between the two germline ends. This CDR3 has 15 amino acids. The germline CDR1 and CDR2 sequences are ENHRY and SYGVKD. This chain's CDR3 is CAIRGTSDPQEKLFF. The CDR3 DNA is TGTGCCATCAGGGGGACAAGTGATCCACAAGAAAAACTGTTTTTT.

This clone was seen a handful of times. The chain has TRBV24-1 and TRBJ2-3, with 7 positions matching TRBD2. Germline CDR1 KGHDR, CDR2 SFDVKD. V shed 2 bases and J 2 bases; nucleotides not matched to a gene: 9. This CDR3 has 17 amino acids. The CDR3 reads CATSDSQWGGTTDTQYF. CDR3 bases: TGTGCCACCAGTGATTCCCAGTGGGGGGGGACCACAGATACGCAGTATTTT.

The chain joins TRBV5-1 to TRBJ2-7, with TRBD2 as a possible D gene (5 bases). CDR1 is SGHRS, CDR2 YFSETQ, per germline. CDR3 length: 13 amino acids. Deletions cut 0 bases from V and 7 bases from J, with 11 bases between. The CDR3 reads CASSLVAGSEQYF. The CDR3 DNA reads TGCGCCAGCAGCTTGGTGGCGGGTTCTGAGCAGTACTTC.

The V call is TRBV18, the J call TRBJ2-5, with 10 bases identical to TRBD2. CDR3 size: 15 residues. The germline CDR1 and CDR2 sequences are KGHSH and LQKENI. V shed 4 bases and J 2 bases; nucleotides not matched to a gene: 4. As DNA, the CDR3 is TGTGCCAGCTCACTGTCTAGCGGGGGACAAGAGACCCAGTACTTC. As protein: CASSLSSGGQETQYF.

This clone was seen only once. The J gene is TRBJ1-1, the V gene TRBV13; D not certain. The V end lost 0 bases, the J end lost 4 bases, and 9 bases lay between the germline ends. This CDR3 has 14 residues. The V gene's germline CDR1 is PRHDT and CDR2 FYEKMQ (reference sequence). The CDR3: CASSLGRGSTEAFF. The CDR3 DNA follows: TGTGCCAGCAGCTTAGGCAGAGGGAGCACTGAAGCTTTCTTT.

The J gene is TRBJ2-1, the V gene TRBV19; D not resolved. The length of the CDR3 is 12 residues. The germline V and J ends were trimmed by 7 bases and 4 bases, with 8 bases remaining between them. CDR1 LNHDA and CDR2 SQIVND come from the germline V gene (reference sequence). The CDR3 DNA is TGTGCCAGTAAGTCCAGGTACAATGAGCAGTTCTTC. Protein product: CASKSRYNEQFF.

J is TRBJ2-3 and V is TRBV29-1; D gene uncertain. Trimming stripped 3 bases from V and 0 bases from J, with 10 bases between. The CDR3 runs 14 residues. Germline V gene lookup returns CDR1 SQVTM and CDR2 ANQGSEA. The CDR3 DNA reads as TGCAGCGTTGAGGCGCGGTCTAGCACAGATACGCAGTATTTT. Amino acids: CSVEARSSTDTQYF.

This chain uses TRBV5-1 with TRBJ1-2; D is perhaps TRBD1 (6 bases). V lost 5 bases and J 2 bases, leaving 13 bases between the germline ends. CDR1 is SGHRS and CDR2 is YFSETQ in the germline V gene. The CDR3 sequence is 14 residues long. The CDR3, as DNA: TGCGCCAGCAGTATTAATACAGGGAACTATGGCTACACCTTC. Translating gives CASSINTGNYGYTF.